There are a few counts of the clone carrying this T cell receptor beta chain. The antigen is unknown. A second PCR, run for roughly 7 to 11 cycles, used a sample-barcoded 5' primer plus a J-beta primer mix. Each CDR3 protein is one row after TCRdb ran MiXCR on the 5' RACE reads. The sample shows over 1.5 million distinct CDR3 sequences, less than 50% of them seen only once. The sample originates from a study of blood T cells in healthy people across ages. Whole-study findings and limits: PBMCs left unsorted prevented a conclusive naive versus antigen-experienced comparison.

The CDR3 totals 14 residues. In germline, CDR1 is SGHVS, CDR2 FQNEAQ. V was trimmed by 5 bases and J by 5 bases, leaving 13 bases between them. Sequencing input: blood. The V and J genes are TRBV7-8 and TRBJ2-1; D is unclear. This TCR was recovered from a woman aged 40 to 50 in good health. The CDR3 bases are TGTGCCAGCAGCCCGGAGCCCTTTAACAATGAGCAGTTCTTC. It translates to CASSPEPFNNEQFF.